This T cell receptor beta chain was captured by sequencing in a study of blood T cell repertoires in COVID-19. Whole-study context: Researchers got acute and convalescent COVID-19 samples from the United States, Italy and Spain.

In the source study's methods: Reference gene primer amplification gave estimated nucleated cell counts. The method was immunoSEQ multiplex PCR; TCRdb's version includes in-frame clones alone and lacks a portion of them. V, J and clone size are those of that table, while D and trimming were read from the DNA. The data hold 130,000 to 150,000 clones, with just under 80% observed a single time. The length of the CDR3 is 16 residues. V was clipped by 1 base and J by 4 bases, with 14 bases between them. The germline V gene encodes CDR1 LGHDT and CDR2 YNNKEL (reference sequence). This clone was counted a single time.

Sequencing was done on a sample of peripheral blood. The rearrangement uses TRBV3-1 (or the pseudogene TRBV3-2) and TRBJ2-1; D might be TRBD2 (5 bases). This receptor was identified in a woman aged 60-70 years with acute or convalescent COVID-19. The CDR3 sequence is CASSQVMGEGYNEQFF. CDR3 in DNA: TGTGCCAGCAGCCAAGTGATGGGAGAAGGGTACAATGAGCAGTTCTTC.